The present T cell receptor beta chain was sequenced within a study of cytotoxic CD8 clonotypes in ibrutinib-treated CLL. The wider study: Mean per-sample yields comprised around 260,000 productive templates and 94,082 productive rearrangements. Whole-study findings and limits: Public clonotypes proved infrequent, and on treatment they shrank or remained steady.

CDR3 length: 16 residues. TCRdb keeps only in-frame clones here, not all; method: immunoSEQ multiplex PCR. The sample holds 35,000 or so clones, about 70% seen once. Details on this clone: Its target is unknown.

Cryopreserved PBMCs provided 1.5 to 2 micrograms of genomic DNA for the TCR beta libraries. The rearrangement joins TRBV1 to TRBJ2-3; TRBD2, the table's D call, lacks a check against the DNA. TRBV1 is labeled a pseudogene. This TCR was sampled from a human donor with chronic lymphocytic leukemia. This sample comprised PBMCs, obtained at disease progression, from a patient treated with ibrutinib. The DNA of the CDR3 is TGCACCAGCAGCCAGCGACTAGCGGACCCCACAGATACGCAGTATTTT. It is translated as CTSSQRLADPTDTQYF.